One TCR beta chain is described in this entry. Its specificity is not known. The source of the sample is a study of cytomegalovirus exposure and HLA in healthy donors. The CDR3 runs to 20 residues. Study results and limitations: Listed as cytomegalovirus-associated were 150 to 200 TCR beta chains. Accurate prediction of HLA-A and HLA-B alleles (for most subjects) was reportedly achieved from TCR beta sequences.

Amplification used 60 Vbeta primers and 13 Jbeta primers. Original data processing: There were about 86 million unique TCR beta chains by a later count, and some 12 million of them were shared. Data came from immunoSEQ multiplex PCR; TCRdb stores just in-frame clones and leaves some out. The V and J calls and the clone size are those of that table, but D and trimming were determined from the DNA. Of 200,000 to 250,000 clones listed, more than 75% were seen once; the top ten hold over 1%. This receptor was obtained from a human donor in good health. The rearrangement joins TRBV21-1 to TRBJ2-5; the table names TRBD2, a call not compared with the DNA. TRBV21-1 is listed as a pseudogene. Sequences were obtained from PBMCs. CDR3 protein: CASSKALRTSGRIGRETQYF. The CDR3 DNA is TGTGCCAGCAGCAAAGCGCTTAGGACTAGCGGGAGGATAGGAAGGGAGACCCAGTACTTC.